This TCR beta chain was sequenced for a study of cytomegalovirus exposure and HLA in healthy donors. Primers for the PCR totalled 60 Vbeta and 13 Jbeta. TCRdb keeps only in-frame clones here, not all; method: immunoSEQ multiplex PCR. The sample contains 80,000 to 130,000 clones, 65% to 80% of which appear only once. Findings and limits, study-wide: Productive rates of about 87% or about 30% were seen for most TCR beta V segments in an earlier analysis.

Germline CDR1 KGHSH, CDR2 LQKENI. CDR3 length: 15 amino acids. Trimming took off 4 bases at V and 0 bases at J, with 10 bases between the two ends. Notes on this clone: What it binds is not known.

The specimen was PBMCs. The clonotype originates from a woman aged 45-59 years in good health and CMV-seropositive. The rearrangement uses TRBV18 and TRBJ1-3, with D possibly TRBD1 on 5 matching bases. Here the CDR3 DNA reads TGTGCCAGCTCACTTCGACAGAGCTCTGGAAACACCATATATTTT. It yields the protein CASSLRQSSGNTIYF.